The present TCR beta chain was sequenced within a study of T-cell memory formation after mild COVID-19. Study-wide results and limits: CD4+ bias marked clones expanding day 15 to 37, unlike balanced contracting clones. Contracting CD4+ clones sat mainly in CM and EM; CD8+ in EMRA. Some SARS-CoV-2-responding clones were already detected in memory before infection.

This clonotype was detected ten times or more. The antigen is not known. The 5'RACE method, run with constant-segment primers, produced TCR alpha and TCR beta cDNA libraries (carrying sample barcodes and UMIs). TCRdb called the 5' RACE reads again in MiXCR, with one record for every CDR3 protein. The sample contains 300,000 to 400,000 distinct CDR3 sequences, roughly 13% of which appear only once. CDR1 DFQATT and CDR2 SNEGSKA come from the germline V gene (reference sequence). V was cut by 5 bases and J by 13 bases, with 15 bases left in between. The CDR3 is 11 amino acids. This receptor was identified in a man between 18 and 29 years old who had mild COVID-19 (a few samples of this study predate the infection). Cell type and time point are not known. Sequenced sample: PBMCs or a T cell subset sorted from them (not recorded which). The chain joins TRBV20-1 to TRBJ2-1; D may be TRBD2 (7 bases). The CDR3 bases are TGCAGTGCTGGAGGGGGGGGCCCTCAGTTCTTC. This encodes CSAGGGGPQFF.